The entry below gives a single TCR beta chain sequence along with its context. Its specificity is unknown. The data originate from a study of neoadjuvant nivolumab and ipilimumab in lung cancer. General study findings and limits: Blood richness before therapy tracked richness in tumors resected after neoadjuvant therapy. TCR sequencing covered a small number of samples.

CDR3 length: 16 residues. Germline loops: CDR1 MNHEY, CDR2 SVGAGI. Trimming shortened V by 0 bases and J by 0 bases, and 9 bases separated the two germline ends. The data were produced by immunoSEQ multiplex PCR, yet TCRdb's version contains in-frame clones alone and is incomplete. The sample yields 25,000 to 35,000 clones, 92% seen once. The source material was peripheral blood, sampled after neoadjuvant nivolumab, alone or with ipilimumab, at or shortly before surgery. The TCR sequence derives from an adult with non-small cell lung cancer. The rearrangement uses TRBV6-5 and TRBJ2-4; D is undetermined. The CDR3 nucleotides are TGTGCCAGCAGTTACTCTGAACGACTAGCCAAAAACATTCAGTACTTC. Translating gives CASSYSERLAKNIQYF.